These T cell receptor beta chains were read from a single sample in a study of blood T cell repertoires in COVID-19. The method was immunoSEQ multiplex PCR; TCRdb's version includes in-frame clones alone and lacks a portion of them. The table includes a few hundred thousand clones, roughly 90% detected once. The sequencing sample was made of PBMCs or T cells enriched from blood (not recorded which). The receptors come from a woman between 25 and 40 years old who had recovered from COVID-19. The CDR3 runs from the conserved cysteine through the conserved F or W. D genes are given only for firm matches. Size tells how often a clone was seen (once, few, many) or the class of an expanded clone, and some rows leave it out.

j_gene: TRBJ2-7; v_gene: TRBV7-9; d_gene: TRBD2; abundance: -; CDR3nt: TGTGCCAGCAGCCCTAGCGGGCGTTACGAGCAGTACTTC; CDR3aa: CASSPSGRYEQYF
j_gene: TRBJ2-2; v_gene: TRBV5-4; d_gene: -; abundance: -; CDR3nt: TGTGCCAGCAGCCGGGGAGGGGGGACCGGGGAGCTGTTTTTT; CDR3aa: CASSRGGGTGELFF
j_gene: TRBJ1-1; v_gene: TRBV29-1; d_gene: -; abundance: -; CDR3nt: TGCAGCGTCGAGGCAGGGGTGGACACTGAAGCTTTCTTT; CDR3aa: CSVEAGVDTEAFF
j_gene: TRBJ1-2; v_gene: TRBV5-6; d_gene: -; abundance: -; CDR3nt: TGTGCCAGCAGCTTGTGGCCGCAAGTTCTTGGCTACACCTTC; CDR3aa: CASSLWPQVLGYTF
j_gene: TRBJ2-1; v_gene: TRBV4-1; d_gene: -; abundance: few; CDR3nt: TGCGCCAGCAGCCAGGGCCAGGGGTACAATGAGCAGTTCTTC; CDR3aa: CASSQGQGYNEQFF
j_gene: TRBJ2-5; v_gene: TRBV11-2; d_gene: -; abundance: -; CDR3nt: TGTGCCAGCAGCGGTAGGGGTGGACAGTTCGAAGAGACCCAGTACTTC; CDR3aa: CASSGRGGQFEETQYF
j_gene: TRBJ2-1; v_gene: TRBV19; d_gene: TRBD2; abundance: -; CDR3nt: TGTGCCAGTACCCTTCAGGCGGGAGGCTCGGTAGAGGAGCAGTTCTTC; CDR3aa: CASTLQAGGSVEEQFF
j_gene: TRBJ2-5; v_gene: TRBV11-2; d_gene: TRBD2; abundance: -; CDR3nt: TGTGCCAGCAGCGGGGGACTAGCTTCGTCGGAGACCCAGTACTTC; CDR3aa: CASSGGLASSETQYF
j_gene: TRBJ2-6; v_gene: TRBV7-4; d_gene: -; abundance: -; CDR3nt: TGTGCCAGCAGCTTTGGGACGGGGGCTGGGGCCAACGTCCTGACTTTC; CDR3aa: CASSFGTGAGANVLTF
j_gene: TRBJ1-2; v_gene: TRBV2; d_gene: -; abundance: -; CDR3nt: TGTGCCAGCGGCGGGAAGACCTTC; CDR3aa: CASGGKTF
j_gene: TRBJ2-3; v_gene: TRBV3-1/TRBV3-2; d_gene: -; abundance: -; CDR3nt: TGTGCCAGCAGCCAGGTAGGAGGGGCCGTCACAGATACGCAGTATTTT; CDR3aa: CASSQVGGAVTDTQYF
j_gene: TRBJ1-3; v_gene: TRBV7-2; d_gene: TRBD1; abundance: -; CDR3nt: TGTGCCAGCAGCTTTCGCAGGGGGCCTGGAAACACCATATATTTT; CDR3aa: CASSFRRGPGNTIYF
j_gene: TRBJ1-3; v_gene: TRBV3-1/TRBV3-2; d_gene: -; abundance: once; CDR3nt: TGTGCCAGCAGCCAGCCGAGCTCTGGAAACACCATATATTTT; CDR3aa: CASSQPSSGNTIYF
j_gene: TRBJ1-2; v_gene: TRBV5-5; d_gene: TRBD1; abundance: -; CDR3nt: TGTGCCAGCAGCTCGCAGGGGGCAGGGAACTATGGCTACACCTTC; CDR3aa: CASSSQGAGNYGYTF
j_gene: TRBJ2-1; v_gene: TRBV9; d_gene: TRBD1; abundance: -; CDR3nt: TGTGCCAGCAGCCCAAGGGGGACAGGGGGCTTGAATGAGCAGTTCTTC; CDR3aa: CASSPRGTGGLNEQFF
j_gene: TRBJ2-7; v_gene: TRBV27; d_gene: -; abundance: -; CDR3nt: TGTGCCAGCAGTCTCGTTAGGGGTCAGCGGGCCTACGAGCAGTACTTC; CDR3aa: CASSLVRGQRAYEQYF
j_gene: TRBJ2-7; v_gene: TRBV4-1; d_gene: TRBD1; abundance: -; CDR3nt: TGCGCCAGCAGCCGATCCTCAGGGGGCGAACAATACGAGCAGTACTTC; CDR3aa: CASSRSSGGEQYEQYF
j_gene: TRBJ1-2; v_gene: TRBV6-5; d_gene: TRBD1; abundance: -; CDR3nt: TGTGCCAGCAGGGGGACAGGAAACTATGGCTACACCTTC; CDR3aa: CASRGTGNYGYTF
j_gene: TRBJ2-7; v_gene: TRBV7-2; d_gene: TRBD2; abundance: -; CDR3nt: TGTGCCAGCAGCTTAGCCCCTAGCGGGGGTTACGAGCAGTACTTC; CDR3aa: CASSLAPSGGYEQYF
j_gene: TRBJ1-6; v_gene: TRBV27; d_gene: TRBD1; abundance: -; CDR3nt: TGTGCCAGCAGTTATGCAGGGGGCTATAATTCACCCCTCCACTTT; CDR3aa: CASSYAGGYNSPLHF
j_gene: TRBJ2-4; v_gene: TRBV12-3/TRBV12-4; d_gene: TRBD1; abundance: -; CDR3nt: TGTGCCAGCAGTTTAGGTACAGGGGACATTCAGTACTTC; CDR3aa: CASSLGTGDIQYF
j_gene: TRBJ1-6; v_gene: TRBV27; d_gene: TRBD1; abundance: few; CDR3nt: TGTGCCAGCAGTTTAGGGACAGGGGGAAATAATTCACCCCTCCACTTT; CDR3aa: CASSLGTGGNNSPLHF
j_gene: TRBJ2-7; v_gene: TRBV6-5; d_gene: -; abundance: -; CDR3nt: TGTGCCAGCCTTGGACAGCTCTCCTACGAGCAGTACTTC; CDR3aa: CASLGQLSYEQYF
j_gene: TRBJ2-2; v_gene: TRBV7-2; d_gene: TRBD2; abundance: -; CDR3nt: TGTGCCAGCAGCCAGACTAGCGGAGTCACCGGGGAGCTGTTTTTT; CDR3aa: CASSQTSGVTGELFF
j_gene: TRBJ1-2; v_gene: TRBV4-3; d_gene: -; abundance: -; CDR3nt: TGCGCCAGCAGCCAAGATCCCCCGGGCAGGGAATACACCTTC; CDR3aa: CASSQDPPGREYTF
j_gene: TRBJ2-3; v_gene: TRBV19; d_gene: TRBD2; abundance: -; CDR3nt: TGTGCCAGTAGTTGGGGCGGGAGGGCCACAGATACGCAGTATTTT; CDR3aa: CASSWGGRATDTQYF
j_gene: TRBJ1-1; v_gene: TRBV7-2; d_gene: -; abundance: -; CDR3nt: TGTGCCAGCAGCATGGACAGCTCGAACACTGAAGCTTTCTTT; CDR3aa: CASSMDSSNTEAFF
j_gene: TRBJ2-7; v_gene: TRBV5-1; d_gene: -; abundance: -; CDR3nt: TGCGCCAGCAGCATAAGTCCCGGGACACCATACGAGCAGTACTTC; CDR3aa: CASSISPGTPYEQYF
j_gene: TRBJ2-1; v_gene: TRBV5-8; d_gene: -; abundance: -; CDR3nt: TGTGCCAGCAGCCGGGTAGCGGCATACAATGAGCAGTTCTTC; CDR3aa: CASSRVAAYNEQFF
j_gene: TRBJ2-5; v_gene: TRBV11-2; d_gene: -; abundance: -; CDR3nt: TGTGCCAGCAGCTTTGGTTCCAGGGTTGAGACCCAGTACTTC; CDR3aa: CASSFGSRVETQYF
j_gene: TRBJ1-5; v_gene: TRBV7-4; d_gene: -; abundance: -; CDR3nt: TGTGCCAGCAGCTTAACAGGGCCAGGCTATAGCAATCAGCCCCAGCATTTT; CDR3aa: CASSLTGPGYSNQPQHF
j_gene: TRBJ2-1; v_gene: TRBV5-6; d_gene: -; abundance: -; CDR3nt: TGTGCCAGCAGCAAGGGGCATGAGCAGTTCTTC; CDR3aa: CASSKGHEQFF